Below are 6 T cell receptor beta chains sequenced from a single sample in a study of OX40 agonist ivuxolimab in advanced cancers. Libraries were prepared by immunoSEQ multiplex PCR; TCRdb keeps only in-frame clonotypes and omits some of them. The sample lists 35,000 to 50,000 clones, roughly nine tenths occurring once. Sequencing used CD4+ or CD8+ T cells sorted from blood, obtained in a trial of the OX40 agonist ivuxolimab. Every receptor here comes from an adult with an advanced solid tumor such as melanoma, head and neck, liver or kidney cancer.

This clone was recorded a few times. The chain joins TRBV27 to TRBJ2-1; D possibly uses TRBD1 or TRBD2 (5 bases each). The CDR3 runs 16 residues. CDR1 MNHEY and CDR2 SMNVEV come from the germline V gene (reference sequence). Trimming removed 6 bases from V and 0 bases from J, with 15 bases in between. CDR3: CASSEGWGSSYNEQFF. The CDR3 DNA follows: TGTGCCAGCAGCGAAGGGTGGGGGAGCTCCTACAATGAGCAGTTCTTC.

Written as DNA, the CDR3 is TGTGCCAGCAGCCCCGGGGGGGGTTTTACCTACGAGCAGTACTTC. It codes for CASSPGGGFTYEQYF. The chain recombines TRBV9 with TRBJ2-7; 8 nucleotides align to TRBD2. The CDR3 length is 15 residues. Germline CDR1 SGDLS, CDR2 YYNGEE. The trim removed 4 bases at V and 2 bases at J, leaving 8 bases unmatched.

The genes are TRBV6-4 and TRBJ2-1; TRBD2 might be the D (6 bases). CDR3 length: 16 residues. The germline V gene has CDR1 MRHNA and CDR2 SNTAGT. Trimming removed 4 bases from V and 7 bases from J, with 20 bases in between. Here the CDR3 DNA reads TGTGCCAGCAGTGCGCGGGACTCCCCTAGCGTGAATGAGCAGTTCTTC. This gives the protein CASSARDSPSVNEQFF.

The chain carries TRBV27 and TRBJ1-2; 7 bases line up with TRBD1. Germline loops: CDR1 MNHEY, CDR2 SMNVEV (reference sequence). With V trimmed by 5 bases and J by 4 bases, 7 bases remained unmatched. The CDR3 runs 14 residues. The DNA of the CDR3 is TGTGCCAGCAGTGAGGACAGGAGGACCTATGGCTACACCTTC. Translation gives CASSEDRRTYGYTF.

This sequence joins TRBV11-1 and TRBJ2-1; 7 nucleotides line up with TRBD2. Trimming cost V 2 bases and J 3 bases; bases outside gene matches: 7. This CDR3 has 16 amino acids. The V gene's germline CDR1 is SGHAT and CDR2 FQDESV (reference sequence). The CDR3 DNA reads TGTGCCAGCAGCTTAACGTGGGGGGGTGTCTACAATGAGCAGTTCTTC. Residues: CASSLTWGGVYNEQFF.

This clone was found once. CDR3 sequence (DNA): TGTGCCAGCAGTTACGATGGCTTATCCTTAGGCGATGAGCAGTTCTTC. Translation gives CASSYDGLSLGDEQFF. The chain joins TRBV6-5 to TRBJ2-1; D is ambiguous. V was shortened by 2 bases and J by 8 bases, with 19 bases between the two germline ends. The germline V gene has CDR1 MNHEY and CDR2 SVGAGI. This CDR3 is 16 amino acids long.